Following are 9 T cell receptor beta chains from one sample sequenced in a study of shared clonotypes between healthy human individuals. TCRdb keeps only in-frame clones here, not all; method: immunoSEQ multiplex PCR. The sample has about 2 million clones; roughly 96% are singletons. The sequenced sample consisted of naive CD4+ T cells sorted from blood. Subset in this sample: CD45RA+ positively selected. These receptors were taken from a man between 18 and 35 years old in good health.

The V gene is TRBV6-5, the J gene TRBJ2-6; D is undetermined. The length of the CDR3 is 16 residues. Germline CDR1 and CDR2: MNHEY and SVGAGI. V gave up 3 bases and J gave up 0 bases, with 9 bases separating them. The CDR3 DNA reads as TGTGCCAGCAGTTATGACCGCTCCTCTGGGGCCAACGTCCTGACTTTC. As protein: CASSYDRSSGANVLTF.

This clone came up once. The V call is TRBV9, the J call TRBJ1-1; D gene ambiguous. The V end lost 0 bases, the J end lost 3 bases, and 6 bases lay between the germline ends. Germline V CDR1 and CDR2: SGDLS, YYNGEE. There are 13 residues in the CDR3. CDR3 region: CASSVEVYTEAFF. The CDR3 bases are TGTGCCAGCAGCGTAGAGGTTTACACTGAAGCTTTCTTT.

The table lists this clone with a count of one. The V and J genes are TRBV25-1 and TRBJ2-2; no clear D. CDR1 is MGHDK and CDR2 is SYGVNS in the germline V gene. Trimming took off 2 bases at V and 7 bases at J, with 23 bases between the two ends. The CDR3 has 18 residues. CDR3 region: CASSESITAGREVGELFF. In DNA, the CDR3 is TGTGCCAGCAGTGAAAGTATAACAGCCGGGCGTGAAGTCGGGGAGCTGTTTTTT.

This chain uses TRBV18 with TRBJ1-1; possible D gene TRBD1, 5 bases. Trimming took 2 bases from V and 1 from J, leaving 14 bases between them. Germline V gene data show CDR1 as KGHSH and CDR2 as LQKENI. The CDR3 loop spans 16 amino acids. CDR3 amino acids: CASSPWEGGENTEAFF. CDR3 sequence (DNA): TGTGCCAGCTCACCATGGGAAGGAGGGGAGAACACTGAAGCTTTCTTT.

The genes are TRBV12-5 and TRBJ2-1; D is undetermined. CDR3 size: 12 residues. Germline values: CDR1 LGHNT, CDR2 FRNRAP. V was cut by 5 bases and J by 6 bases, with 8 bases left in between. CDR3 sequence reads: CASGEVLNEQFF. As DNA, the CDR3 is TGTGCTAGTGGTGAGGTCCTCAATGAGCAGTTCTTC.

The chain uses TRBV11-2 and TRBJ2-7, with TRBD2 matching over 12 bases. The ends lost 3 bases at V and 0 bases at J; junction bases unmatched: 6. This CDR3 contains 17 residues. Germline CDR1 SGHAT, CDR2 FQNNGV. The CDR3: CASSFPLTSGSSYEQYF. In DNA, the CDR3 is TGTGCCAGCAGCTTTCCCCTGACTAGCGGGAGCTCCTACGAGCAGTACTTC.

V is TRBV6-1 and J is TRBJ2-3, with D tentatively TRBD1 (6 bases). The germline CDR1 and CDR2 sequences are MNHNS and SASEGT. The CDR3 is 15 residues long. V was pared by 3 bases and J by 3 bases, with 13 bases between. The CDR3 sequence is CASSDRQGRTDTQYF. CDR3 bases: TGTGCCAGCAGTGACAGGCAGGGGAGAACAGATACGCAGTATTTT.

The chain carries TRBV6-1 and TRBJ2-3; TRBD1 matches 10 bases. With V trimmed by 7 bases and J by 7 bases, 5 bases remained unmatched. The CDR3 totals 13 residues. Germline assignment: CDR1 MNHNS and CDR2 SASEGT. The CDR3 is CASTDRGQNTQYF. The CDR3 DNA sequence: TGTGCCAGCACCGACAGGGGGCAAAATACGCAGTATTTT.

This chain joins TRBV11-2 and TRBJ2-7, with D possibly being TRBD1 (5 bases). This CDR3 comprises 18 residues. Looked up from germline, CDR1 is SGHAT and CDR2 is FQNNGV. V gave up 1 base and J gave up 0 bases, with 19 bases separating them. The CDR3 DNA sequence: TGTGCCAGCAGCTTAGGAGTGGGGTCAGGGTCGAGCTCCTACGAGCAGTACTTC. Amino acid sequence: CASSLGVGSGSSSYEQYF.